This T cell receptor (beta chain) comes out of a study of shared clonotypes between healthy human individuals. Overall study findings and caveats: Lower generation probabilities were found for non-shared clonotypes than for those shared by all four donors.

The assay was immunoSEQ multiplex PCR, and TCRdb's table has in-frame clones only and misses some. The data show about 2,500,000 clones, around 94% seen once. Germline CDR1 reads MNHNY; CDR2 reads SVGAGI (reference sequence). This CDR3 contains 15 residues. V lost 2 bases and J 10 bases, leaving 18 bases between the germline ends. This clone was found once. Its antigen is as yet unknown. The sample taken for sequencing was naive CD4+ T cells sorted from blood. The subset is: CD45RA+ positively selected. This TCR came from a man aged 18 to 30 in good health. This rearrangement joins TRBV6-6 to TRBJ2-1, with a weak D call TRBD2 (6 bases). The CDR3, as DNA: TGTGCCAGCAGTTACGGGGTAGCGGAGGCTCTAGAGCAGTTCTTC. It encodes CASSYGVAEALEQFF.